This entry is about one T cell receptor (beta chain). Its binding antigen is unknown. Base qualities are not provided; no much larger clone lies one nucleotide away. This entry is derived from a study of blood T cell repertoires in COVID-19 (dated by TCRdb to 2020 to 2022). Study-wide context: Samples covering the acute and convalescent phases of COVID-19 were provided by collaborators in the United States, Italy and Spain. The repertoires were released in a freely available public database intended as a resource for research on the immune response to SARS-CoV-2. The sample metadata nearly always contained a de-identified subject ID, COVID-19 status, age in years and sex. Samples came from the ongoing ImmuneRACE study (first 160 participants) plus 1,254 subjects from 6 global collaborators. The prospective study material was composed of cDNA or gDNA derived from T cells, B-cell-depleted T cells, or PBMCs. Subjects who had been exposed to COVID-19, were actively infected with it, or had recovered from it provided the deeply sampled blood TCRbeta repertoires that made up the dataset. Where available, HLA class I and class II types were taken from metadata supplied by the sample provider and were not determined by assay-based typing.

TCRbeta CDR3 regions were amplified from genomic DNA using the immunoSEQ Assay, a bias-controlled multiplex PCR. Per the source publication's procedure: Within the assay, amplification of reference gene primers was used to estimate how many nucleated cells each sample contained. To quantify the absolute abundance of each unique TCRbeta CDR3 rearrangement, sequence reads were collapsed and filtered. For each sample, productive Simpson clonality was calculated by taking the square root of Simpson's diversity index across productive rearrangements. This is the immuneACCESS table as TCRdb keeps it, with only in-frame sequences that have V and J called. A part of the clones is gone; compared with another copy, unresolved V genes explain less than half, and the rest is unexplained. The V and J calls and clone size come from that table; D and trimming were worked out from the DNA. The sample records 100,000 or so clones, about 90% of which are singletons. The ten largest clones represent 7.4% of the sample.

The germline V gene sets CDR1 to LGHNT and CDR2 to FRNRAP. V is pared back by 0 bases and J by 3 bases, with 12 bases lying between the germline termini. The CDR3, cysteine through phenylalanine, is 15 amino acids long. The sequence is cut down to CDR3 DNA, 45 bases in frame from base 1. The collaborating institutions used their own protocols to collect whole blood in K2EDTA tubes. For TCRbeta analysis, collaborator samples were shipped as frozen whole blood, as isolated PBMCs, or as DNA extracted from either sample type. Study-wide conclusions, independent of this receptor: Clinical and demographic metadata were provided uncurated, with the amount varying by source and participant.

Rearrangement joined TRBV12-5 to TRBJ2-7; a tentative D call is TRBD2 (5 bases match). Sequenced: peripheral blood. This sequence was found in a man aged 25-40 years in a cohort sampled during active COVID-19. The DNA is as follows: TGTGCTAGTGGTTTGGTACTGGGAGCCTACTACGAGCAGTACTTC. Its protein is CASGLVLGAYYEQYF.